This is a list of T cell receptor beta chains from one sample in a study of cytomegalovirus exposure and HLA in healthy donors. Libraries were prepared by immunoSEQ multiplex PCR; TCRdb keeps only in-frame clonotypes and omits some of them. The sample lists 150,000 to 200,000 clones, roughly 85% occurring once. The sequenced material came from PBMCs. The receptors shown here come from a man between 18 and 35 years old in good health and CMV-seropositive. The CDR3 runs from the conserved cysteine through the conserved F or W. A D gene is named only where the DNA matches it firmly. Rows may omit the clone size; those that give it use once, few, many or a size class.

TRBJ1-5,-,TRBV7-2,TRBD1,TGTGCCAGCAGCTTAGCAGGGGGCGAGACGCCCCAGCATTTT,CASSLAGGETPQHF
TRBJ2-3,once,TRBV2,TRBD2,TGTGCCAGCAGTCTACTAGCGGGGGATCGGTATTTT,CASSLLAGDRYF
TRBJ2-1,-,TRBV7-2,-,TGTGCCAGCAGCTTAGTAGCGAACTCCTACAATGAGCAGTTCTTC,CASSLVANSYNEQFF
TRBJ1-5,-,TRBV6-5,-,TGTGCCAGCAACTACCAGCCCCAGCATTTT,CASNYQPQHF
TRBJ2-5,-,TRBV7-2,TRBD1,TGTGCCAGCAGCTTTGACAGGGGAGAAGAGACCCAGTACTTC,CASSFDRGEETQYF
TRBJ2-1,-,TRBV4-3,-,TGCGCCAGCAGCCCGGGACATAGTTATGAGCAGTTCTTC,CASSPGHSYEQFF
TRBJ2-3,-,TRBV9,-,TGTGCCAGCAGCGTAGGAGTGAGACAGGCCCTTTGGATGGATACGCAGTATTTT,CASSVGVRQALWMDTQYF
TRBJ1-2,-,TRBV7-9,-,TGTGCCACCGCTGACTGGGGGCTGTCAGCTAACTATGGCTACACCTTC,CATADWGLSANYGYTF
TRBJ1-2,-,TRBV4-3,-,TGCGCCAGCAGCCAAGATCCGGCGGAAAAATTCTATGGCTACACCTTC,CASSQDPAEKFYGYTF
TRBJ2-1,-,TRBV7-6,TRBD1,TGTGCCAGCAGCTTAGGGACAGGGACCTACAATGAGCAGTTCTTC,CASSLGTGTYNEQFF
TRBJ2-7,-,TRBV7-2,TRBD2,TGTGCCAGCAGCTTAAGCGGGGGCGGATACGAGCAGTACTTC,CASSLSGGGYEQYF
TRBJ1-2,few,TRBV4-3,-,TGCGCCAGCAGCCCAACCGGGGGACCGAACTATGGCTACACCTTC,CASSPTGGPNYGYTF
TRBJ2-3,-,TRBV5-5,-,TGTGCCAGCAGTACTCCTGCCCCCACAGATACGCAGTATTTT,CASSTPAPTDTQYF
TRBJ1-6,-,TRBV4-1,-,TGCGCCAGCAGCTTGGGGCTAAAGTCACCCCTCCACTTT,CASSLGLKSPLHF
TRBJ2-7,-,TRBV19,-,TGTGCCAGTAGTATAGGTGGGGCTATGACGATCTCCTACGAGCAGTACTTC,CASSIGGAMTISYEQYF
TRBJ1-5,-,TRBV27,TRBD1,TGTGCCAGCAAGGGACAGGGTAATCAGCCCCAGCATTTT,CASKGQGNQPQHF
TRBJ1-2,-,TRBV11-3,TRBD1,TGTGCCAGCAGCTCCTCCGGGACAGGGGGCTATGGCTACACCTTC,CASSSSGTGGYGYTF
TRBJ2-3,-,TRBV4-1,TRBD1,TGCGCCAGCAGCCAAACCTCGAGGGGGCCTAGCACAGATACGCAGTATTTT,CASSQTSRGPSTDTQYF
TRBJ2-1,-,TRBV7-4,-,TGTGCCAGCTCCCCGCGGGGAGTTAGTGTGGACAATGAGCAGTTCTTC,CASSPRGVSVDNEQFF
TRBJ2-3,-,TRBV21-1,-,TGTGCCAGCACCCCCGCTAGGGGGCTGATCCGCACAGATACGCAGTATTTT,CASTPARGLIRTDTQYF